These 19 T cell receptor beta chains share one sample of origin, sequenced in a study of CD8 T cells in ankylosing spondylitis. One entry per CDR3 protein results from TCRdb running MiXCR on the 5' RACE reads. The sample has 85,000 to 100,000 distinct CDR3 sequences; roughly 8.7% are singletons. The sequenced material came from blood, either unsorted or a sorted T cell fraction (not recorded which). The origin of the receptors is a male donor with ankylosing spondylitis or in good health (not recorded which).

This clonotype was observed many times. This chain joins TRBV6-2 or TRBV6-3 and TRBJ2-7, with D possibly called TRBD1 or TRBD2 (6 bases each). CDR1 is MNHEY, CDR2 SVGEGT, per germline. CDR3 length: 14 amino acids. The germline V and J ends were trimmed by 3 bases and 3 bases, with 12 bases remaining between them. The CDR3 DNA sequence: TGTGCCAGCAGTTATGGAGGGACACACTACGAGCAGTACTTC. This sequence encodes CASSYGGTHYEQYF.

This clonotype has ten or more counts. V usage is TRBV7-6 and J usage is TRBJ2-1, with 9 bases that match TRBD2. V dropped 4 bases and J dropped 0; count of bases not matched to a gene: 4. The CDR3 has 16 residues. Germline-derived CDR1 and CDR2 are SGHVS and FNYEAQ. The CDR3 spells CASSSGLASSYNEQFF. CDR3 nucleotides: TGTGCCAGCAGCTCTGGACTAGCGAGCTCCTACAATGAGCAGTTCTTC.

The table lists this clonotype with many counts. The chain links TRBV12-3 or TRBV12-4 to TRBJ1-6; D not resolved. V gave up 3 bases and J gave up 1 base, with 10 bases separating them. This CDR3 has 16 amino acids. Here the CDR3 reads CASSFSAGSYNSPLHF. The CDR3 DNA is TGTGCCAGCAGTTTCTCCGCGGGGTCCTATAATTCACCCCTCCACTTT.

At least ten counts were recorded for this clonotype. The chain couples TRBV12-3 or TRBV12-4 to TRBJ1-1, with 9 nucleotides matching TRBD1. V shed 7 bases, J shed 6 bases, and the junction held 12 bases outside the gene matches. This CDR3 has 15 amino acids. CDR3 region: CASKVRDRDVPEAFF. In nucleotides, the CDR3 is TGTGCCAGCAAAGTCCGGGACAGGGACGTTCCTGAAGCTTTCTTT.

This clonotype was seen at least ten times. The genes are TRBV12-3 or TRBV12-4 and TRBJ2-4; weak D call: TRBD2 (6 bases). This CDR3 has 17 residues. Trimming removed 6 bases from V and 1 base from J, with 19 bases in between. This chain's CDR3 is CASRPGPRREAKNIQYF. The DNA of the CDR3 is TGTGCCAGCAGACCGGGACCCCGGAGGGAGGCCAAAAACATTCAGTACTTC.

The rearrangement uses TRBV2 and TRBJ1-2; D remains unclear. V gave up 3 bases and J gave up 0 bases, with 5 bases separating them. The CDR3 extends over 13 amino acids. Germline V gives CDR1 SNHLY, CDR2 FYNNEI. The CDR3 DNA follows: TGTGCCAGCAGTGATGAGGCTAACTATGGCTACACCTTC. Protein: CASSDEANYGYTF.

This clonotype was recorded many times. This chain links TRBV5-8 with TRBJ1-5; D is uncertain. V was cut by 0 bases and J by 5 bases, with 12 bases left in between. The length of the CDR3 is 15 residues. CDR1 and CDR2 (germline): SGHTS, YDEGEE. CDR3 coding DNA: TGTGCCAGCAGCTTGGGGCTTCCGGGAGATCAGCCCCAGCATTTT. This translates into CASSLGLPGDQPQHF.

This clonotype appeared many times. CDR3 in DNA: TGTGCCAGCTCACCAATAAATAGCGGGGTCAATGAGCAGTTCTTC. Translation: CASSPINSGVNEQFF. This chain uses TRBV18 with TRBJ2-1; TRBD2 aligns across 8 bases. The CDR3 has 15 residues. Trimming cost V 2 bases and J 6 bases; bases outside gene matches: 6. Germline CDR1 is KGHSH and CDR2 is LQKENI.

This clonotype was counted many times. This chain joins TRBV29-1 and TRBJ1-1; the D is unclear. Germline V lookup: CDR1 SQVTM, CDR2 ANQGSEA. The CDR3 has 14 amino acids. CDR3 residues: CSGNVGQTNTEAFF. DNA of the CDR3: TGCAGTGGTAATGTCGGGCAGACGAACACTGAAGCTTTCTTT.

This clonotype was seen many times. This rearrangement joins TRBV7-2 to TRBJ2-3; 8 nucleotides line up with TRBD2. Germline V gives CDR1 SGHTA, CDR2 FQGNSA. The CDR3 is made up of 16 amino acids. J lost 5 bases, V lost 4 bases, and 11 bases had no gene match. CDR3 bases: TGTGCCAGCAGCTCACGAGGGCCAGCGGGAGTAGATACGCAGTATTTT. Amino acids: CASSSRGPAGVDTQYF.

This clonotype occurred many times. The V call is TRBV5-1, the J call TRBJ2-7; the D gene could be TRBD1 or TRBD2 (5 bases each). Germline CDR1 is SGHRS and CDR2 is YFSETQ. This CDR3 is 13 amino acids long. V dropped 5 bases and J dropped 0 bases, with 9 bases sitting between them. The CDR3 sequence is CASRGTGSYEQYF. Here the CDR3 DNA reads TGCGCCAGCAGAGGGACGGGCTCCTACGAGCAGTACTTC.

This clonotype was counted ten times or more. This chain links TRBV5-1 with TRBJ2-5; 8 positions agree with TRBD1. In germline, CDR1 is SGHRS, CDR2 YFSETQ. The CDR3 covers 14 residues. The V segment lost 4 bases and the J segment 5 bases; nucleotides outside the gene matches: 7. CDR3 nucleotide sequence: TGCGCCAGCAGCATCAGGACAGGGTTTGAGACCCAGTACTTC. It codes for CASSIRTGFETQYF. The entire variable domain, with the rest obtained from reference TRBV5-1 and TRBJ2-5, is as follows: KAGVTQTPRYLIKTRGQQVTLSCSPISGHRSVSWYQQTPGQGLQFLFEYFSETQRNKGNFPGRFSGRQFSNSRSEMNVSTLELGDSALYLCASSIRTGFETQYFGPGTRLLVL.

This clonotype was recorded many times. J is TRBJ2-2 and V is TRBV10-3, with 8 bases matching TRBD2. The CDR3 loop spans 15 amino acids. V shed 7 bases, J shed 1 base, and the junction held 5 bases outside the gene matches. Germline V lookup: CDR1 ENHRY, CDR2 SYGVKD. CDR3 nucleotides: TGTGCCATCAAGGGTCTAGCGGGGAACACCGGGGAGCTGTTTTTT. This encodes CAIKGLAGNTGELFF.

This clonotype was seen at least ten times. The chain couples TRBV7-9 to TRBJ2-7, with unresolved D. CDR3 length: 11 amino acids. V lost 2 bases to trimming and J lost 6 bases, with 5 bases between them. The germline gives CDR1 SEHNR, CDR2 FQNEAQ (reference sequence). The CDR3: CASSLSVEQYF. Here the CDR3 DNA reads TGTGCCAGCAGCTTAAGTGTCGAGCAGTACTTC.

In this sample, this clonotype turned up many times. The J gene is TRBJ2-3, the V gene TRBV10-3, with 9 bases matching TRBD2. CDR1 and CDR2 (germline): ENHRY, SYGVKD. V lost 3 bases, J lost 5 bases, and 12 bases stayed unmatched. CDR3 length: 17 amino acids. Written as DNA, the CDR3 is TGTGCCATCAGTGAAACTGGGCGGGGGGGAAAGAAAGATACGCAGTATTTT. Translating gives CAISETGRGGKKDTQYF.

The table lists this clonotype with many counts. The CDR3 spells CSARDRTSQETQYF. DNA of the CDR3: TGCAGTGCTAGAGATCGAACTAGCCAAGAGACCCAGTACTTC. This rearrangement joins TRBV20-1 to TRBJ2-5; possibly TRBD2 for D (5 bases). V lost 0 bases and J lost 1, with 9 bases in between. Looked up from germline, CDR1 is DFQATT and CDR2 is SNEGSKA (reference sequence). The CDR3 covers 14 residues.

This clonotype has at least ten counts. The CDR3, as DNA: TGTGCCAGCAGGGAGACCGGGGAGCTGTTTTTT. Translation gives CASRETGELFF. The chain combines TRBV12-3 or TRBV12-4 with TRBJ2-2; no reliable D call. CDR3 length equals 11 residues. The germline V and J ends were trimmed by 6 bases and 5 bases, with 4 bases remaining between them.

The V call is TRBV7-2, the J call TRBJ2-6; no reliable D call. Trimming pared 2 bases from V and 1 base from J, leaving 9 bases between. Germline V CDR1 and CDR2: SGHTA, FQGNSA. This CDR3 comprises 16 residues. The CDR3 sequence: CASSLFAVSGANVLTF. DNA for the CDR3: TGTGCCAGCAGCTTATTTGCGGTTTCTGGGGCCAACGTCCTGACTTTC.

At least ten counts were recorded for this clonotype. CDR3 nucleotides: TGTGCCAGCAGTAACCCTGGGGGATGGGGACTTAACACCGGGGAGCTGTTTTTT. Translating it yields CASSNPGGWGLNTGELFF. This chain uses TRBV2 with TRBJ2-2, with D maybe TRBD2 (6 bases). CDR3 size: 18 residues. From germline, CDR1 is SNHLY and CDR2 FYNNEI. V lost 5 bases and J 2 bases, leaving 21 bases between the germline ends.